Listed below are T cell receptor beta chains from one sample, sequenced in a study of spatial heterogeneity in lung cancer. TCRdb itself ran the 5' RACE reads through MiXCR, one entry per CDR3 protein. The repertoire holds 43,000 or so distinct CDR3 sequences, with 12% as singletons. The input for sequencing was PBMCs, taken at follow-up. These receptor sequences come from a male donor with early-stage non-small cell lung cancer. CDR3s include the opening cysteine and the closing phenylalanine or tryptophan. A D gene is named only where the DNA matches it firmly. Clone size, where shown, is once, few, many, or a class for clones that have expanded.

>-|many|TRBV7-9|TRBJ1-4
TGTGCCAGCAGCCCGCAGACGGTCCGCGAAAAACTGTTTTTT
CASSPQTVREKLFF
>-|-|TRBV5-5|TRBJ2-3
TGTGCCAGCAGCTTGAGTTCAGGTACAGATACGCAGTATTTT
CASSLSSGTDTQYF
>-|few|TRBV18|TRBJ2-7
TGTGCCAGCTCACCAAGGCGGGCGGACCCTGGCGAGCAGTACTTC
CASSPRRADPGEQYF
>-|many|TRBV5-4|TRBJ2-7
TGTGCCAGCAGCTTGACAGGGACTGGGGGGGACGAGCAGTACTTC
CASSLTGTGGDEQYF
>-|many|TRBV29-1|TRBJ2-3
TGCAGCATGCGGACGGGGAGCACAGATACGCAGTATTTT
CSMRTGSTDTQYF
>TRBD2|once|TRBV7-9|TRBJ2-7
TGTGCCAGCAGCCTGGGACTAGCGGAGATTTACGAGCAGTACTTC
CASSLGLAEIYEQYF
>-|many|TRBV6-2/TRBV6-3|TRBJ1-1
TGTGCCAGTACCGCGGGGATGAACACTGAAGCTTTCTTT
CASTAGMNTEAFF
>-|many|TRBV20-1|TRBJ2-5
TGCAGTGCTTCCCGGGCGGGGGCCAGGGAGACCCAGTACTTC
CSASRAGARETQYF
>TRBD2|-|TRBV6-6|TRBJ2-3
TGTGCCAGCACTTTCGGACTAGCGACTCCAGATACGCAGTATTTT
CASTFGLATPDTQYF
>-|-|TRBV9|TRBJ2-1
TGTGCCAGCAGCCCACAGGGAGCGGGCATCTCCTACAATGAGCAGTTCTTC
CASSPQGAGISYNEQFF
>-|many|TRBV12-3/TRBV12-4|TRBJ1-5
TGTGCCAGCAGTACAAGTACAGGACTCAATCAGCCCCAGCATTTT
CASSTSTGLNQPQHF
>-|-|TRBV20-1|TRBJ1-5
TGCAGTGCCGGGGGGGAGGCCAATCAGCCCCAGCATTTT
CSAGGEANQPQHF
>TRBD1|many|TRBV29-1|TRBJ2-5
TGCAGCGTTAACGGACAGGGCGGGACCCAGTACTTC
CSVNGQGGTQYF
>TRBD1|many|TRBV27|TRBJ1-5
TGTGCCAGCAGCGAAAGTCCGACAGGGAGACATCAGCCCCAGCATTTT
CASSESPTGRHQPQHF
>-|-|TRBV7-8|TRBJ1-1
TGTGCCAGCAGTACGCGGGGGGGACTCGATGAAGCTTTCTTT
CASSTRGGLDEAFF
>-|many|TRBV7-2|TRBJ2-5
TGTGCCAGCAGCCTCCTCCAAGAGACCCAGTACTTC
CASSLLQETQYF
>-|few|TRBV11-3|TRBJ1-1
TGTGCCAGCAGCTTCCAGAGGGACACTGAAGCTTTCTTT
CASSFQRDTEAFF
>TRBD1|few|TRBV12-3/TRBV12-4|TRBJ1-2
TGTGCCAGCAGTTTTTCACAGGGGAACTATGGCTACACCTTC
CASSFSQGNYGYTF
>TRBD2|many|TRBV20-1|TRBJ2-7
TGCAGTGCTGGGACTAGCGGGAGGTACGAGCAGTACTTC
CSAGTSGRYEQYF
>-|-|TRBV14|TRBJ2-7
TGTGCCAGCAGCCAAGAAGGAGTACAGGAATCCTACGAGCAGTACTTC
CASSQEGVQESYEQYF
>-|many|TRBV30|TRBJ1-2
TGTGCCTGGAGTAGGGGACTGCCCTATGGCTACACCTTC
CAWSRGLPYGYTF
>TRBD1|many|TRBV19|TRBJ2-7
TGTGCCAGTAGCCGGGACAGGGAGGCCGAGCAGTACTTC
CASSRDREAEQYF
>TRBD2|-|TRBV10-3|TRBJ2-5
TGTGCCATCAGTCCCAGGACTAGCGGGGGGGCCTCGGAGACCCAGTACTTC
CAISPRTSGGASETQYF
>-|many|TRBV6-2/TRBV6-3|TRBJ2-5
TGTGCCAGCAGCCCACGCCGAACTCCAGGGGTAGAGACCCAGTACTTC
CASSPRRTPGVETQYF
>-|few|TRBV12-3/TRBV12-4|TRBJ1-6
TGTGCCAGCAGTTTAACCCGGCGGGGTTCACCCCTCCACTTT
CASSLTRRGSPLHF
>-|-|TRBV5-4|TRBJ2-5
TGTGCCAGCAGCTTCGCCCAGGGTGAGACCCAGTACTTC
CASSFAQGETQYF
>TRBD1|-|TRBV4-3|TRBJ1-2
TGCGCCAGCAGCCAAGTTGAGGGGGCAACTTATGGCTACACCTTC
CASSQVEGATYGYTF
>-|many|TRBV12-3/TRBV12-4|TRBJ1-2
TGTGCCAGCAGTTTGTGGTATGGCTACACCTTC
CASSLWYGYTF
>TRBD1|many|TRBV12-3/TRBV12-4|TRBJ1-5
TGTGCCAGCAGTCCGGACAGGATTAATCAGCCCCAGCATTTT
CASSPDRINQPQHF
>TRBD2|medium-sized|TRBV24-1|TRBJ2-1
TGTGCCACCAGTGATTTGCAATCCGGGACTAGCGATTGGGAGCAGTTCTTC
CATSDLQSGTSDWEQFF
>TRBD2|few|TRBV25-1|TRBJ2-5
TGTGCCAGCAGTAGCGGGAGTAATACGGGGACCCAGTACTTC
CASSSGSNTGTQYF
>-|-|TRBV12-3/TRBV12-4|TRBJ1-2
TGTGCCAAAGGTTTTCGCCTATTAGACAGACGCGGCTACACCTTC
CAKGFRLLDRRGYTF
>-|many|TRBV12-3/TRBV12-4|TRBJ2-2
TGTGCCAGCAGTTTCGGGCCCGGGGAGCTGTTTTTT
CASSFGPGELFF
>-|few|TRBV30|TRBJ2-1
TGTGCCTGGAGTCTTAAGGACCCTAGGGGGCAGTTCTTC
CAWSLKDPRGQFF
>-|many|TRBV3-1|TRBJ1-5
TGTGCCAGCAGCCAAGACAGGGGATGGAATCAGCCCCAGCATTTT
CASSQDRGWNQPQHF
>-|-|TRBV11-2|TRBJ2-7
TGTGCCAGCAGCTTAGATTGGTACGAGCAGTACTTC
CASSLDWYEQYF
>-|many|TRBV29-1|TRBJ2-1
TGCAGCGTTGACAGTAGCCGTAACAATGAGCAGTTCTTC
CSVDSSRNNEQFF
>-|-|TRBV28|TRBJ2-2
TGTGCCAGCAGTTTGCTACCCGACACCGGGGAGCTGTTTTTT
CASSLLPDTGELFF
>TRBD1|-|TRBV5-1|TRBJ2-5
TGCGCCAGCAGCTTTTCGACAGGGTCACAGACCCAGTACTTC
CASSFSTGSQTQYF
>-|-|TRBV6-1|TRBJ2-7
TGTGCCAGCAAAGGAAGTCTTTACTACGAGCAGTACTTC
CASKGSLYYEQYF
>-|few|TRBV3-1|TRBJ2-1
TGTGCCAGCAGCCAAGAAAGAGGTACTGAGCAGTTCTTC
CASSQERGTEQFF
>TRBD2|few|TRBV20-1|TRBJ2-7
TGCAGTGCTGCAGCGGCGGGAGGTGGATCCTACGAGCAGTACTTC
CSAAAAGGGSYEQYF
>-|once|TRBV2|TRBJ1-1
TGTGCCAGCGGAAGAACAGTCGAAGCTTTCTTT
CASGRTVEAFF
>-|many|TRBV4-3|TRBJ1-2
TGCGCCAGCAGCCAAGATCTTGTCAGAGGTGGCTACACCTTC
CASSQDLVRGGYTF
>TRBD1|many|TRBV28|TRBJ2-2
TGTGCCAGCAGAGCCGGACAGGGGGCGAACACCGGGGAGCTGTTTTTT
CASRAGQGANTGELFF
>-|few|TRBV11-1|TRBJ2-5
TGTGCCAGCAGCTTAGGCGGGGGCGAAGAGACCCAGTACTTC
CASSLGGGEETQYF
>-|few|TRBV7-2|TRBJ2-5
TGTGCCAGCAGCTTAGAGTGGGGACAAGAGACCCAGTACTTC
CASSLEWGQETQYF
>TRBD2|-|TRBV6-1|TRBJ2-1
TGTGCCAGCAGTGGAACCGGGACTAGCGGGGTAAGCTCCTACAATGAGCAGTTCTTC
CASSGTGTSGVSSYNEQFF
>-|many|TRBV7-9|TRBJ2-7
TGTGCCAGCAGCCCTAGAGGCCAACACGAGCAGTACTTC
CASSPRGQHEQYF